The rows below give T cell receptor beta chains drawn from one sample of a study of blood T cells in healthy people across ages. TCRdb ran MiXCR on the 5' RACE reads and lists one entry per CDR3 protein. The table includes approximately 700,000 distinct CDR3 sequences, approximately 29% detected once. The specimen was blood. The receptors were gathered from a woman older than 75 in good health. Both conserved end residues are part of each CDR3.

v_call cdr3_aa
TRBV9 CASSSRGFRGYTF
TRBV6-5 CASSYSRQGADYTF
TRBV6-5 CASSRDYRDPREQFF
TRBV6-1 CASSGTTGLASAEAFF
TRBV27 CASSLAGSINEQFF
TRBV20-1 CSARATVNTEAFF
TRBV20-1 CSARPTGDNSPLHF
TRBV6-2/TRBV6-3 CASSYPGQGARNSPLHF
TRBV7-2 CASRPGQGALGQFF
TRBV9 CASSVTPGGSSYNEQFF
TRBV9 CASSVLGGDEAFF
TRBV20-1 CSAEAGILSNEQFF
TRBV5-1 CASSRRGDTGELFF
TRBV20-1 CSAPQGVNPPLHF
TRBV20-1 CSADRASSYEQYF
TRBV10-3 CAISETMTGQNTEAFF
TRBV15 CATSREERSSTDTQYF
TRBV24-1 CATSKGLDTDTQYF